The 5 T cell receptor beta chains below all came from one sample that was sequenced in a study of shared clonotypes between healthy human individuals. Data came from immunoSEQ multiplex PCR; TCRdb stores just in-frame clones and leaves some out. The sample consists of some 1,100,000 clones, 75% to 85% of them appearing once. The sequencing sample was made of memory CD4+ T cells from PBMCs. The subset here: CD45RA-negative fraction. The receptors derive from a man between 18 and 29 years old in good health. Some clones in this sample may be carry-over from other donors' samples.

The chain has TRBV5-4 and TRBJ2-5; 12 nucleotides match TRBD1. With 4 bases clipped from V and 5 bases from J, the junction kept 9 bases outside the gene matches. This CDR3 contains 16 residues. Germline values: CDR1 SGHNT, CDR2 YYREEE (reference sequence). CDR3: CASSRRDRGLGETQYF. The DNA of the CDR3 is TGTGCCAGCAGCCGCCGGGACAGGGGGCTCGGGGAGACCCAGTACTTC.

The V gene is TRBV28, the J gene TRBJ2-2; D unresolved. The CDR3 is 12 residues long. Germline V gene sequence: CDR1 MDHEN, CDR2 SYDVKM. V lost 7 bases and J lost 2, with 5 bases in between. In DNA form, the CDR3 reads TGTGCCAGCATCAAAAACACCGGGGAGCTGTTTTTT. As protein: CASIKNTGELFF.

V usage is TRBV19 and J usage is TRBJ1-2; 10 positions match TRBD1. The junction had 6 bases not matched to a gene; V was cut back by 3 bases and J by 5 bases. Germline V gene data show CDR1 as LNHDA and CDR2 as SQIVND (reference sequence). The CDR3 runs 15 residues. The CDR3 DNA is TGTGCCAGTAGTATCTGGGGACAGGGGCTGTATGGCTACACCTTC. Amino acids: CASSIWGQGLYGYTF. The whole variable domain, remainder taken from reference TRBV19 and TRBJ1-2, is DGGITQSPKYLFRKEGQNVTLSCEQNLNHDAMYWYRQDPGQGLRLIYYSQIVNDFQKGDIAEGYSVSREKKESFPLTVTSAQKNPTAFYLCASSIWGQGLYGYTFGSGTRLTVV.

The chain has TRBV2 and TRBJ2-7, with D unclear. The CDR3 totals 14 residues. The germline CDR1 and CDR2 sequences are SNHLY and FYNNEI. Trimming stripped 4 bases from V and 0 bases from J, with 10 bases between. The DNA for the CDR3 is TGTGCCAGCAGTGTGACAACCGTCTCCTACGAGCAGTACTTC. Translating it yields CASSVTTVSYEQYF.

The J gene is TRBJ1-1, the V gene TRBV6-6, with D hard to call. The length of the CDR3 is 14 residues. Per germline, CDR1 MNHNY and CDR2 SVGAGI (reference sequence). V lost 8 bases and J lost 2, with 15 bases in between. In DNA, the CDR3 is TGTGCCAGCTGCCCAGCTGGAACAAACACTGAAGCTTTCTTT. This codes for CASCPAGTNTEAFF.